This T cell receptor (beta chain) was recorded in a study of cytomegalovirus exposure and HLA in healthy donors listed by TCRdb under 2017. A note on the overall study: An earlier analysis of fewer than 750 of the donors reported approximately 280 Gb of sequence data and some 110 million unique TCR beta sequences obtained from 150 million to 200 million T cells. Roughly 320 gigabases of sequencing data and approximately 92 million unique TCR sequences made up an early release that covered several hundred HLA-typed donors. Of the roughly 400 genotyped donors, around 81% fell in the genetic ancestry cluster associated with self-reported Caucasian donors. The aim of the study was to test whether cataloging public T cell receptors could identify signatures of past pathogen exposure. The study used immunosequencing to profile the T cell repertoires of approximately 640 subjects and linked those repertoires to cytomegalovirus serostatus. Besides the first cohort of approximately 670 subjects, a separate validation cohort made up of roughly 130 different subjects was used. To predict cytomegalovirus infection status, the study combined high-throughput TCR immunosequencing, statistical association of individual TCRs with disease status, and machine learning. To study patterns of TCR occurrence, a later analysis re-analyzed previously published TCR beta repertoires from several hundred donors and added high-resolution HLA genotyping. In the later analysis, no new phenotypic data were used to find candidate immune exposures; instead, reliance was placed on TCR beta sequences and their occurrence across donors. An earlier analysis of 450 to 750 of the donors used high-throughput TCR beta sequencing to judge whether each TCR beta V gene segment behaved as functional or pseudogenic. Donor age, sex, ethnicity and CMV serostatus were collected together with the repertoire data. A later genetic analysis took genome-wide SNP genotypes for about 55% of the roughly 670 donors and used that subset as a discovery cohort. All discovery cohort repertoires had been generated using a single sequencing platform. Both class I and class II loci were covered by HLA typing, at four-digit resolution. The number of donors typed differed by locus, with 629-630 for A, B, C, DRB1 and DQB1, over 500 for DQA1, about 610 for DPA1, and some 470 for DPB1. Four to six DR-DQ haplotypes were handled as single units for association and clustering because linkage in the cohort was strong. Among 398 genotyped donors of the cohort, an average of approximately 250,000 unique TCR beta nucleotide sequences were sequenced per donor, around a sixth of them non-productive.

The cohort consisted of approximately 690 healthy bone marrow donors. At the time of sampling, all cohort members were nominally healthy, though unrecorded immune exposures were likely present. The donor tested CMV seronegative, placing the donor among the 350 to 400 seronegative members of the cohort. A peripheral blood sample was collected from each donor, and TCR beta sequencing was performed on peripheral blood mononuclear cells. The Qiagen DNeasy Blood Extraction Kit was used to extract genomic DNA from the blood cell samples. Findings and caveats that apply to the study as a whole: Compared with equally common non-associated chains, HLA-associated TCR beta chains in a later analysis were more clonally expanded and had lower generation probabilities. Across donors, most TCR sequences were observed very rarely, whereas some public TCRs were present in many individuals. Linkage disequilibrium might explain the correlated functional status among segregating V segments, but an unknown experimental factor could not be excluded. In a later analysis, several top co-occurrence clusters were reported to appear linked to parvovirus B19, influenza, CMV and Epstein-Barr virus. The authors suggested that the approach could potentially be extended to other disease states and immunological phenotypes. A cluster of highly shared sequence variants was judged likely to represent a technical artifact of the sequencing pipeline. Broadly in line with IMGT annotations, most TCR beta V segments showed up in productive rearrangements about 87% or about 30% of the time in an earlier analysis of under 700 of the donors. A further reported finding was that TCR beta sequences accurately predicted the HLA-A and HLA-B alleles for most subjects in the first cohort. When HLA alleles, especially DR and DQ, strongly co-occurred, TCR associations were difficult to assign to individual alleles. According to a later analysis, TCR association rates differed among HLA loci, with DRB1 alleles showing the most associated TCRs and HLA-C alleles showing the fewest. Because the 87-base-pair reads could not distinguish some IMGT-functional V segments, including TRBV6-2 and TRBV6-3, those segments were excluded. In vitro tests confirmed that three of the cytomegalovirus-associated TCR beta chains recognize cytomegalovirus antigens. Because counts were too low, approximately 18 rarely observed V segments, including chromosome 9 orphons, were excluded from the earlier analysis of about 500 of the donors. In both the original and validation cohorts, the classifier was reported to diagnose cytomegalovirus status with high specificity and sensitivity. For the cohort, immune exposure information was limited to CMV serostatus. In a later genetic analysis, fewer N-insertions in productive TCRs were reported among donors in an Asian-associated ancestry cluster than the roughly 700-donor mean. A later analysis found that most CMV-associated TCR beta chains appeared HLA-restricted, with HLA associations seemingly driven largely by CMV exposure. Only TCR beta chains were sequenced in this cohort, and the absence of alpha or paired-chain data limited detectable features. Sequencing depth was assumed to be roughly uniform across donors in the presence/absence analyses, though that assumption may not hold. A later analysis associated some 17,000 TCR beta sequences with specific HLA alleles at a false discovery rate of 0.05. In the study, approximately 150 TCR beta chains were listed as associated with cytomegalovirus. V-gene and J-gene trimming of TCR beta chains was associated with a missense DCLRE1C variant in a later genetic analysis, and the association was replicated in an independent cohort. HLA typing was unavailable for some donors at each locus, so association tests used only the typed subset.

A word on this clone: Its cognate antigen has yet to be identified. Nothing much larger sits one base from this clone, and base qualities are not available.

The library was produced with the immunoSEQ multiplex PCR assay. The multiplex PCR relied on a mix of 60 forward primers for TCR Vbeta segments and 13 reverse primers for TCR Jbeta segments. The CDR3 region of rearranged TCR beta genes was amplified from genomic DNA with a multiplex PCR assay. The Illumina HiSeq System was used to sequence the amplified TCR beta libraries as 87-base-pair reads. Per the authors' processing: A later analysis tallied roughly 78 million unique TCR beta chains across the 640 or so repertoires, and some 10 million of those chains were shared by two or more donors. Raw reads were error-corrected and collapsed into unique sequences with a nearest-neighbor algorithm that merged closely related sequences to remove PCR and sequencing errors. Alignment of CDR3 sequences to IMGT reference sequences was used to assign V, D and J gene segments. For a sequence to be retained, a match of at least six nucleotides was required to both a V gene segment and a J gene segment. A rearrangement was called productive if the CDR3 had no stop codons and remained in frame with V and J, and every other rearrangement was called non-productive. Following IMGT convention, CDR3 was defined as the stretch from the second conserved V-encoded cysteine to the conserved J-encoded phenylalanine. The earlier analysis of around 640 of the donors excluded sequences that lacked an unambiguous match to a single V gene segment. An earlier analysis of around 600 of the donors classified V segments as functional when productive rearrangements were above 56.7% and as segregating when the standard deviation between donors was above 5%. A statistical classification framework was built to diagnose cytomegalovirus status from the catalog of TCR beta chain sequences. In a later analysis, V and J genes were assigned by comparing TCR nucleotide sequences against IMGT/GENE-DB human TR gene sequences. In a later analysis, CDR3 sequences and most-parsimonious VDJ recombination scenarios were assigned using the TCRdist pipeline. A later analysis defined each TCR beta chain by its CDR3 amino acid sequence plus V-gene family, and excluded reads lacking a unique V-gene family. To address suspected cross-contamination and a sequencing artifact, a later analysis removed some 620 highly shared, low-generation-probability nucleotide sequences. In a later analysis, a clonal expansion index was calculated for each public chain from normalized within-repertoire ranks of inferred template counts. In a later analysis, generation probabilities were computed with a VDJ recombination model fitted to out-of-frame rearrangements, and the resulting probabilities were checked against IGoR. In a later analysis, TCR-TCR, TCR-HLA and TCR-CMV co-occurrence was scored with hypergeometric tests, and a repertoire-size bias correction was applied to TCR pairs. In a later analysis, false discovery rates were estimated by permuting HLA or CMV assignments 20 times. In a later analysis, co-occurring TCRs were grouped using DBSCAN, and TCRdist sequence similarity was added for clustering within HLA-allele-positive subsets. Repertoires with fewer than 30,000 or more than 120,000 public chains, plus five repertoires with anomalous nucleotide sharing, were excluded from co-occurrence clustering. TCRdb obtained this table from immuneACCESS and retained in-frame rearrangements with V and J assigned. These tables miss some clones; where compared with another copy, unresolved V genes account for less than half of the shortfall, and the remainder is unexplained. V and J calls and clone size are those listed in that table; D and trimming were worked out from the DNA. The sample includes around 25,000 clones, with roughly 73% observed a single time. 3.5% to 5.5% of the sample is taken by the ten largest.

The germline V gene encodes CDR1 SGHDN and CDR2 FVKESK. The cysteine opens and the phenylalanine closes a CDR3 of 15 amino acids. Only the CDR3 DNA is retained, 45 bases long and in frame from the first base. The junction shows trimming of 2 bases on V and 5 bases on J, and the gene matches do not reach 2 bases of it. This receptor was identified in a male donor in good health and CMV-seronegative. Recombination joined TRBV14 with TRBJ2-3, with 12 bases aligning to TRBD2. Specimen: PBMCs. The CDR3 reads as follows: CASSQPGLAGDTQYF. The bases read TGTGCCAGCAGCCAACCGGGACTAGCGGGAGATACGCAGTATTTT.